The 4 T cell receptor beta chains reported below all come from one sample, sequenced in a study of CXCR3-negative and CXCR3-positive naive CD8 T cells. General study results and limits: Greater hydrophobicity was found in TRB CDR3s of CXCR3-positive naive cells than of CXCR3-negative naive cells.

These TCRs are of unknown antigen specificity. The authors made the TRB cDNA libraries by 5' RACE using UMI labels. TCRdb reprocessed the 5' RACE reads and reports one entry per CDR3 protein, with no DNA. This sample's table reports approximately 100,000 distinct CDR3 sequences. The sample taken for sequencing was naive CXCR3+ CD8+ T cells from blood. Noted subset: CD45RO-CCR7+CD27+CD95- naive CD8+ T cells expressing CXCR3 (TNR3+). The receptors were sampled from a human donor in good health. Some clones in this sample may be carry-over from other donors' samples.

This chain connects TRBV12-5 to TRBJ2-7; lacking DNA, the TRBD1 call made by TCRdb goes unchecked. The CDR3 sequence is 15 residues long. CDR1 is LGHNT, CDR2 FRNRAP, per germline. CDR3 protein: CASGLAGTAVYEQYF.

The chain carries TRBV10-2 and TRBJ2-3; the D call from TCRdb, TRBD2, cannot be confirmed without DNA. Germline CDR1 is WSHSY and CDR2 is SAAADI. This CDR3 has 15 amino acids. CDR3 sequence reads: CASSSTLGAPDTQYF.

V is TRBV6-2 or TRBV6-3 and J is TRBJ2-1; TCRdb outputs TRBD2, but without DNA this stays unchecked. CDR3 length: 17 residues. The V gene's germline CDR1 is MNHEY and CDR2 SVGEGT. This CDR3 reads CASSRGLAGGTYNEQFF.

The gene calls are TRBV6-5 and TRBJ2-1; TCRdb's D call, TRBD1, is unchecked because there is no DNA. The V gene's germline CDR1 is MNHEY and CDR2 SVGAGI. The CDR3 extends over 11 amino acids. This CDR3 is CASTQGAEQFF.